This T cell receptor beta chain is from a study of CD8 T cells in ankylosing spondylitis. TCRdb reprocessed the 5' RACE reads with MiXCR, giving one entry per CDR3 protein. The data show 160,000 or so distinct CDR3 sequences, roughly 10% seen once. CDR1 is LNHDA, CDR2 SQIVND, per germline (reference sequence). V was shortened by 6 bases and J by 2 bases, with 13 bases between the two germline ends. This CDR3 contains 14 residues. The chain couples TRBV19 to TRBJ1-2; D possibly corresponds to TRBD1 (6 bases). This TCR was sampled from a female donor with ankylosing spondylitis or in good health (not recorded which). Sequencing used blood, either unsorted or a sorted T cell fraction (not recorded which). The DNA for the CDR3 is TGTGCCAGTAGCCCCAGTCAGGGGAACTATGGCTACACCTTC. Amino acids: CASSPSQGNYGYTF.